This T cell receptor beta chain was obtained from a study of neurological immune-mediated disorders. Study-wide results and limits: There was no clinical or MRI feature that was associated with the multiple sclerosis repertoire cluster. It was the repertoires of 18 of 34 multiple sclerosis patients that phylogenetic grouping placed in one related-CDR3 cluster, which is a possible signature.

This CDR3 has 14 amino acids. Synthesis of cDNA was performed by 5'RACE using 10-nucleotide random UMIs. Using its own MiXCR run on the 5' RACE reads, TCRdb lists one record per CDR3 protein. The table records tens of thousands of distinct CDR3 sequences, about 3.7% of them present only once. Where libraries were unsorted, they were derived from 2 million PBMCs stored at -80 degrees C. On this clonotype itself: Its antigen is as yet unknown.

The material sequenced was PBMCs. This clonotype originated in a man aged 35-49 years with multiple sclerosis. The chain has TRBV1 and TRBJ2-1; TRBD1 reflects the table's D call only, with no check against the DNA. TRBV1 is a known pseudogene. CDR3 region: CTSSRGDSYNEQFF. Written as DNA, the CDR3 is TGCACCAGCAGCCGGGGGGATTCCTACAATGAGCAGTTCTTC.